This passage covers 9 T cell receptor beta chains from one sample sequenced in a study of cytomegalovirus exposure and HLA in healthy donors. PCR amplification relied on 60 Vbeta primers (plus 13 Jbeta primers). The assay was immunoSEQ multiplex PCR, and TCRdb's table has in-frame clones only and misses some. The profile shows some 160,000 clones, roughly 79% of them singletons. Source material: PBMCs. All receptors derive from a middle-aged woman in good health and CMV-seropositive.

The chain employs TRBV30 and TRBJ1-3, with 7 bases aligning to TRBD1. CDR3 length: 13 amino acids. With 7 bases clipped from V and 4 bases from J, the junction kept 7 bases outside the gene matches. Germline lookup yields CDR1 GTSNPN and CDR2 SVGIG (reference sequence). The CDR3 is CASRTGAGNTIYF. DNA for the CDR3: TGTGCCTCTAGGACAGGAGCGGGAAACACCATATATTTT.

This clone was found a few times. The chain has TRBV7-9 and TRBJ2-5; TRBD2 might be the D (7 bases). The CDR3 extends over 14 amino acids. Deletions cut 5 bases from V and 5 bases from J, with 15 bases between. Germline lookup yields CDR1 SEHNR and CDR2 FQNEAQ (reference sequence). The DNA for the CDR3 is TGTGCCAGCAGCCGACACGAGGGGGGGGAGACCCAGTACTTC. Translating gives CASSRHEGGETQYF.

This clone was observed a single time. This sequence joins TRBV25-1 and TRBJ1-5; no clear D. Trimming left V 4 bases short and J 4 bases short, with 5 bases between. CDR1 is MGHDK, CDR2 SYGVNS, per germline. The CDR3 covers 12 residues. The CDR3 bases are TGTGCCAGCAGTGCGGGTAATCAGCCCCAGCATTTT. Translated, it gives CASSAGNQPQHF.

This clone was seen a single time. This chain links TRBV11-2 with TRBJ1-2; D perhaps matches TRBD1 (6 bases). V shed 5 bases and J shed 5 bases, with 12 bases lying between them. The CDR3 has 13 amino acids. In germline, CDR1 is SGHAT, CDR2 FQNNGV. CDR3 sequence reads: CASSPDRPYGYTF. In DNA, the CDR3 is TGTGCCAGCAGCCCCGACAGGCCTTATGGCTACACCTTC.

V and J are TRBV25-1 and TRBJ1-6, with 7 positions matching TRBD1. The V gene's germline CDR1 is MGHDK and CDR2 SYGVNS. V lost 8 bases, J lost 4 bases, and 5 bases stayed unmatched. The CDR3 totals 14 residues. The CDR3 here is CASSRQGYNSPLHF. The CDR3 DNA follows: TGTGCCAGCTCCAGACAGGGTTATAATTCACCCCTCCACTTT.

The chain has TRBV1 and TRBJ2-4; the D call TRBD1 from the table was never checked on the DNA. TRBV1 is annotated as a pseudogene. The CDR3 is made up of 13 amino acids. The CDR3 spells CTSSQVKGNIQYF. CDR3 DNA: TGCACCAGCAGCCAAGTTAAGGGGAACATTCAGTACTTC.

The chain is built from TRBV7-9 and TRBJ2-7, with 7 bases fitting TRBD1. J gave up 4 bases and V 1 base, and 13 bases lay outside the gene matches. Germline V gene data show CDR1 as SEHNR and CDR2 as FQNEAQ (reference sequence). The CDR3 loop spans 17 amino acids. The CDR3 DNA reads as TGTGCCAGCAGCTTAGGGGTAGGGGGCCTAAGGAGTTACGAGCAGTACTTC. The encoded protein is CASSLGVGGLRSYEQYF.

The chain combines TRBV7-6 with TRBJ2-2, with 9 nucleotides matching TRBD2. The CDR3 runs 15 residues. V was pared by 3 bases and J by 4 bases, with 3 bases of the junction left unmatched. Germline V gene lookup returns CDR1 SGHVS and CDR2 FNYEAQ. CDR3 sequence reads: CASSFSGGRTGELFF. In nucleotides, the CDR3 is TGTGCCAGCAGCTTTAGCGGGGGCCGCACCGGGGAGCTGTTTTTT.

The chain carries TRBV19 and TRBJ1-2; 7 bases agree with TRBD1. In germline, CDR1 is LNHDA, CDR2 SQIVND (reference sequence). Unmatched junction bases numbered 10, after V lost 3 bases and J lost 6 bases. The CDR3 runs 15 residues. The CDR3 here is CASSITPSGGNGYTF. The CDR3 nucleotides are TGTGCCAGTAGTATTACTCCGTCAGGGGGAAATGGCTACACCTTC.